The clone carrying this T cell receptor beta chain has more than one count but fewer than ten. These data belong to a study of shared clonotypes between healthy human individuals. This CDR3 contains 14 residues. Trimming pared 6 bases from V and 4 bases from J, leaving 15 bases between. Germline-derived CDR1 and CDR2 are MGHRA and YSYEKL. The table came from immunoSEQ multiplex PCR; TCRdb's copy has only in-frame clones and leaves some out. Here the sample spans some 690,000 clones, roughly 87% being singletons. Material for sequencing was memory CD8+ T cells from PBMCs. Noted subset: CD45RO+ cells pooled with CCR7-negative TemRA cells. The chain couples TRBV4-1 to TRBJ1-1; no clear D gene. This TCR derives from a man aged 18 to 30 in good health. Some clones in this sample may be carry-over from other donors' samples. The CDR3 reads CASREDPRGTEAFF. The CDR3 nucleotides read TGCGCCAGCAGGGAGGACCCTCGTGGCACTGAAGCTTTCTTT.